This TCR beta chain was observed in a study of blood T cell repertoires in COVID-19 (dated by TCRdb to the early 2020s). For the study in its entirety: The collaborator samples originated in the United States, Italy and Spain and spanned the acute and convalescent phases of COVID-19. The material from the prospective study consisted of cDNA or gDNA derived from T cells, B-cell-depleted T cells, or PBMCs. Subjects who had been exposed to COVID-19, were actively infected with it, or had recovered from it provided the deeply sampled blood TCRbeta repertoires that made up the dataset. The repertoires were made available in a free public database intended to serve as a resource for research on the immune response to SARS-CoV-2. The samples were drawn from two sources: the first 160 participants of the ongoing ImmuneRACE study, and approximately 1,300 subjects contributed by 6 global collaborators. A de-identified subject ID, COVID-19 status, age in years and sex were almost always included in the sample metadata. Where HLA class I and class II types were available, the types were taken from metadata supplied by the sample provider, not from assay-based typing. What the authors observed across the whole study: How much clinical and demographic metadata was included differed by source and by participant, and the metadata was provided uncurated.

TCRbeta CDR3 regions were amplified from genomic DNA by means of the immunoSEQ Assay, a bias-controlled multiplex PCR. The source study handled its data this way. Within the assay, amplification of reference gene primers was used to estimate how many nucleated cells each sample contained. To quantify the absolute abundance of each unique TCRbeta CDR3 rearrangement, sequence reads were collapsed and filtered. For each sample, productive Simpson clonality was calculated as the square root of Simpson's diversity index across productive rearrangements. Entries here come from immuneACCESS through TCRdb and include only in-frame sequences with V and J called. Some clones fail to appear in such tables; in the studies checked, an unresolved V gene covers under half of the shortfall, and the cause of the remainder is unknown. V, J and clone size are those of that table, while D and trimming were read from the DNA. Counted in this sample were approximately 210,000 clones; 75% to 90% of them appeared once. The ten largest clonotypes hold approximately 5.3% of the sample.

The collaborating institutions used their own protocols to collect whole blood in K2EDTA tubes. For TCRbeta analysis, collaborators shipped samples as frozen whole blood, isolated PBMCs, or DNA extracted from either of those sample types. The CDR3 numbers 14 residues from cysteine through phenylalanine. Of the read, only the CDR3 DNA is kept; its 42 bases are in frame from base 1. V sheds 9 bases and J sheds 2 bases, leaving 16 bases between their ends. In the germline V gene, CDR1 corresponds to MRHNA and CDR2 to SNTAGT. This clone was picked up one time. The specificity of this receptor is unknown. No per-base quality is available; no much larger clone lies one base away.

The sample was peripheral blood. The sequence joins TRBV6-4 to TRBJ2-5, with no D gene named confidently. The clonotype comes from a human donor in a cohort sampled during active COVID-19. The DNA reads as follows: TGTGCCAGAGACGGAGACTGGCGGCAAGAGACCCAGTACTTC. It is translated as CARDGDWRQETQYF.